The 11 T cell receptor beta chains below were found in one sample sequenced in a study of blood T cell repertoires in COVID-19. Method: immunoSEQ multiplex PCR; TCRdb's copy keeps in-frame clones and lacks some. The sample contains approximately 240,000 clones, 82% of which appear only once. Sequencing was done on a sample of peripheral blood. These receptors all come from a woman of 80 years or more with active or convalescent COVID-19.

V and J are TRBV28 and TRBJ2-7; TRBD1 agrees at 9 bases. CDR1 and CDR2 from the germline V gene are MDHEN and SYDVKM. J was trimmed by 4 bases and V by 5 bases; bases with no gene match: 9. The length of the CDR3 is 15 residues. The CDR3 DNA is TGTGCCAGCAGTCCACCGGGACAGGGTCTTTACGAGCAGTACTTC. Translated: CASSPPGQGLYEQYF.

This clone was detected only a few times. This chain joins TRBV29-1 and TRBJ1-5; possibly TRBD1 for D (6 bases). Germline assignment: CDR1 SQVTM and CDR2 ANQGSEA. The germline V and J ends were trimmed by 4 bases and 4 bases, with 17 bases remaining between them. The CDR3 sequence is 15 residues long. CDR3 loop: CSVGYGQGGNQPQHF. In DNA form, the CDR3 reads TGCAGCGTTGGCTATGGGCAAGGGGGTAATCAGCCCCAGCATTTT.

This clone turned up a few times. This chain connects TRBV19 to TRBJ1-4, with no clear D. This CDR3 region has 12 residues. V was clipped by 10 bases and J by 8 bases, with 14 bases between them. CDR1 is LNHDA, CDR2 SQIVND, per germline (reference sequence). CDR3 loop: CATSRGREKLFF. The CDR3 nucleotides read TGTGCCACCTCTCGGGGTAGGGAAAAACTGTTTTTT.

This clone has a single count. The sample carries other DNA sequences with the same CDR3. J is TRBJ2-5 and V is TRBV5-1; D possibly corresponds to TRBD1 (6 bases). V lost 4 bases and J lost 2, with 12 bases in between. This CDR3 spans 14 amino acids. CDR1 is SGHRS and CDR2 is YFSETQ in the germline V gene. DNA for the CDR3: TGCGCCAGCAGCCCCGGGACACCTCAAGAGACCCAGTACTTC. Translation: CASSPGTPQETQYF.

The rearrangement uses TRBV27 and TRBJ2-2; TRBD2 aligns across 11 bases. This CDR3 has 16 amino acids. V lost 0 bases, J lost 6 bases, and 3 bases stayed unmatched. Looked up from germline, CDR1 is MNHEY and CDR2 is SMNVEV (reference sequence). The DNA of the CDR3 is TGTGCCAGCAGTTTATCCACTAGCGGGAGTTCCGGGGAGCTGTTTTTT. Residues: CASSLSTSGSSGELFF.

This chain uses TRBV6-5 with TRBJ2-5, with 9 bases aligning to TRBD2. CDR1 MNHEY and CDR2 SVGAGI come from the germline V gene. This CDR3 comprises 15 residues. V lost 0 bases to trimming and J lost 5 bases; unmatched junction nucleotides: 4. CDR3 protein: CASSYSYSGSETQYF. The CDR3 bases are TGTGCCAGCAGTTACTCATATAGCGGGAGTGAGACCCAGTACTTC.

V and J are TRBV28 and TRBJ1-6, with a tentative D call TRBD1 (5 bases). Trimming took off 11 bases at V and 1 base at J, with 9 bases between the two ends. The CDR3 loop spans 13 amino acids. CDR1 MDHEN and CDR2 SYDVKM come from the germline V gene. CDR3 nucleotides: TGTGCCGGCGGGGGATCCTATAATTCACCCCTCCACTTT. Translating gives CAGGGSYNSPLHF. Together with reference TRBV28 and TRBJ1-6, the CDR3 gives the full variable domain: DVKVTQSSRYLVKRTGEKVFLECVQDMDHENMFWYRQDPGLGLRLIYFSYDVKMKEKGDIPEGYSVSREKKERFSLILESASTNQTSMYLCAGGGSYNSPLHFGNGTRLTVT.

The V gene is TRBV10-1, the J gene TRBJ2-5; 11 nucleotides match TRBD2. The CDR3 is made up of 17 amino acids. Germline V gene sequence: CDR1 WNHNN, CDR2 SYGVQD (reference sequence). V was clipped by 0 bases and J by 10 bases; unmatched bases: 13. The CDR3: CASSESGTSGLVEGQYF. The CDR3, as DNA: TGCGCCAGCAGTGAGTCGGGGACTAGCGGCCTAGTTGAGGGCCAGTACTTC.

The chain is built from TRBV11-3 and TRBJ2-7, with TRBD1 as a possible D gene (5 bases). The CDR3 has 13 amino acids. V was pared by 1 base and J by 3 bases, with 7 bases between. CDR1 is SGHNT, CDR2 YENEEA, per germline. The CDR3 spells CASSLARDYEQYF. The CDR3 coding sequence is TGTGCCAGCAGCTTAGCCAGGGACTACGAGCAGTACTTC. Using reference TRBV11-3 and TRBJ2-7 for the parts outside the CDR3, the full variable domain is EAGVVQSPRYKIIEKKQPVAFWCNPISGHNTLYWYLQNLGQGPELLIRYENEEAVDDSQLPKDRFSAERLKGVDSTLKIQPAELGDSAVYLCASSLARDYEQYFGPGTRLTVT.

The CDR3 reads CASSSTGTGGIFTDTQYF. The DNA of the CDR3 is TGTGCCAGCAGCTCGACAGGGACAGGGGGAATCTTTACAGATACGCAGTATTTT. The chain joins TRBV7-9 to TRBJ2-3, with TRBD1 matching over 11 bases. Germline V CDR1 and CDR2: SEHNR, FQNEAQ (reference sequence). The ends lost 4 bases at V and 3 bases at J; junction bases unmatched: 12. This CDR3 spans 18 amino acids.

In DNA form, the CDR3 reads TGTGCCAGCAGCCGGAGTAGAGATACGCAGTATTTT. It specifies CASSRSRDTQYF. The rearrangement uses TRBV7-2 and TRBJ2-3; D is unclear. V was clipped by 5 bases and J by 5 bases, with 8 bases between them. The CDR3 contains 12 residues. Germline V gene lookup returns CDR1 SGHTA and CDR2 FQGNSA.